The clone carrying this T cell receptor beta chain showed up just once. Only in-frame clones appear in the TCRdb table, and some are missing; sequencing was by immunoSEQ multiplex PCR. The repertoire holds 65,000 to 75,000 clones, with around 87% as singletons. The data stem from a study of technical replicates of blood from several donors. The germline gives CDR1 SGHDN, CDR2 FVKESK. This CDR3 spans 14 amino acids. V lost 6 bases, J lost 8 bases, and 12 bases stayed unmatched. The source is a human donor in good health. Some clones in this sample may be carry-over from other donors' samples. Sequencing was performed on PBMCs. J is TRBJ1-1 and V is TRBV14; 7 bases are shared with TRBD1. The CDR3 DNA is TGTGCCAGCAGTCAATCAGGGGGACGGGGGGAAGCTTTCTTT. As protein: CASSQSGGRGEAFF.